This T cell receptor (beta chain) was sequenced for a study of CD8 T cells in ankylosing spondylitis. Findings and caveats of the study: Disease-linked clones reportedly showed significant enrichment in matched ankylosing spondylitis synovial fluid. Within ankylosing spondylitis blood, a TCR beta motif made up of eight highly homologous variants appeared to be characteristic.

This clonotype was found many times. Antigen: not known. The CDR3 sequence is 14 residues long. Trimming cost V 4 bases and J 7 bases; bases outside gene matches: 5. Germline V gene sequence: CDR1 SGHRS, CDR2 YFSETQ. Making use of molecular barcodes, quantitative 5'-RACE generated TCR beta libraries. TCRdb reanalysed the 5' RACE reads using MiXCR and keeps one entry per CDR3 protein. Seen here are 130,000 or so distinct CDR3 sequences, about an eighth observed once, and the top ten hold around 4.1%. This TCR came from a female donor with ankylosing spondylitis or in good health (not recorded which). The genes are TRBV5-1 and TRBJ1-4; TRBD1 matches at 9 bases. Material: blood, either unsorted or a sorted T cell fraction (not recorded which). As DNA, the CDR3 is TGCGCCAGCAGCAGAACAGGGGGCCGTGAAAAACTGTTTTTT. It encodes CASSRTGGREKLFF. The entire variable domain, with the rest obtained from reference TRBV5-1 and TRBJ1-4, is as follows: KAGVTQTPRYLIKTRGQQVTLSCSPISGHRSVSWYQQTPGQGLQFLFEYFSETQRNKGNFPGRFSGRQFSNSRSEMNVSTLELGDSALYLCASSRTGGREKLFFGSGTQLSVL.